Below are 11 T cell receptor beta chains sequenced from a single sample in a study of T cell repertoires in cytomegalovirus infection. These TCRs are of unknown antigen specificity. TCRdb reprocessed the reads with MiXCR, giving one entry per CDR3 protein. The repertoire holds about 900,000 distinct CDR3 sequences, with approximately 31% as singletons. The material sequenced was cultured CD8+ T cells from PBMCs, taken from culture after CMV antigen stimulation. The receptor set was obtained from a human donor in good health (CMV status not recorded). Some clones in this sample may be carry-over from other donors' samples.

This clonotype occurred a few times. CDR3 nucleotide sequence: TGTGCCAGCAGCCCGGAGGCGCCAGCGAACACCGGGGAGCTGTTTTTT. It translates to CASSPEAPANTGELFF. V usage is TRBV7-9 and J usage is TRBJ2-2, with D maybe TRBD2 (5 bases). The CDR3 spans 16 residues. The germline V gene encodes CDR1 SEHNR and CDR2 FQNEAQ (reference sequence). V lost 5 bases, J lost 0 bases, and 13 bases lay in between.

This chain uses TRBV29-1 with TRBJ2-7, with D perhaps given as TRBD1 or TRBD2 (5 bases each). This CDR3 spans 11 amino acids. Germline assignment: CDR1 SQVTM and CDR2 ANQGSEA. The ends were cut back, 5 bases at V and 3 bases at J, with 8 bases in the middle. CDR3 sequence reads: CSVRDGYEQYV. The CDR3 nucleotides read TGCAGCGTTAGGGACGGCTACGAGCAGTACGTC.

This clonotype showed up just a few times. The CDR3 DNA reads as TGTGCCAGCAGCCAAGGGACAGGTGGAAACACCATATATTTT. Translated, it gives CASSQGTGGNTIYF. This sequence joins TRBV14 and TRBJ1-3, with TRBD1 identical over 7 bases. The CDR3 loop spans 14 amino acids. Germline lookup yields CDR1 SGHDN and CDR2 FVKESK. Losses at the gene ends were 1 base for V and 3 bases for J; bases not matched to a gene: 0.

In its sample, this clonotype was seen many times. An end of the junction differs from the germline gene, which may be a read error. In DNA form, the CDR3 reads TGTGCCAGCAGCCTAGCTTGGACCAGCTCCTACGAGCAGTACTTC. Residues: CASSLAWTSSYEQYF. The rearrangement uses TRBV7-2 and TRBJ2-7, with a possible D match to TRBD2 (5 bases). Germline V lookup: CDR1 SGHTA, CDR2 FQGNSA. This CDR3 comprises 15 residues.

Only a few counts were recorded for this clonotype. CDR3 loop: CASSQGPGGGKTQYF. The CDR3 DNA reads TGCGCCAGCAGCCAAGGTCCAGGGGGCGGAAAGACCCAGTACTTC. The V call is TRBV4-1, the J call TRBJ2-5; 8 positions agree with TRBD1. V shed 1 base, J shed 6 bases, and the junction held 7 bases outside the gene matches. Germline V gives CDR1 MGHRA, CDR2 YSYEKL. The CDR3 runs 15 residues.

The chain combines TRBV9 with TRBJ1-5, with TRBD1 matching 7 bases. The V segment lost 0 bases and the J segment 3 bases; nucleotides outside the gene matches: 3. This CDR3 is built from 15 residues. CDR1 and CDR2 (germline): SGDLS, YYNGEE. For the CDR3, the DNA is TGTGCCAGCAGCGTAGGACAGGGAATCAATCAGCCCCAGCATTTT. Translated, it gives CASSVGQGINQPQHF.

This clonotype was counted only a few times. This chain links TRBV20-1 with TRBJ1-2; D is unclear. The ends were cut back, 2 bases at V and 6 bases at J, with 13 bases in the middle. This CDR3 comprises 13 residues. Germline V gives CDR1 DFQATT, CDR2 SNEGSKA (reference sequence). This CDR3 is CSARIEKDDGYTF. The CDR3 DNA is TGCAGTGCTAGAATTGAAAAGGATGATGGCTACACCTTC.

The sample holds many counts of this clonotype. In DNA form, the CDR3 reads TGTGCCAGCAGCCATACCGGGACAGGCGTTTCCAGCTCCTACGAGCAGTACGTC. It specifies CASSHTGTGVSSSYEQYV. This chain links TRBV6-2 or TRBV6-3 with TRBJ2-7; 8 bases are shared with TRBD1. The germline CDR1 and CDR2 sequences are MNHEY and SVGEGT. V dropped 6 bases and J dropped 0; count of bases not matched to a gene: 16. The CDR3 runs 18 residues.

This clonotype was counted a few times. The V and J genes are TRBV6-2 or TRBV6-3 and TRBJ1-1; D is possibly TRBD1 (6 bases). The V gene's germline CDR1 is MNHEY and CDR2 SVGEGT. Trimming took 8 bases from V and 1 from J, leaving 20 bases between them. The length of the CDR3 is 16 residues. The CDR3 region is CASSDRPSRWNTEAFF. Here the CDR3 DNA reads TGTGCCAGCTCAGACAGGCCAAGCCGATGGAACACTGAAGCTTTCTTT.

This clonotype was seen a handful of times. This chain links TRBV6-1 with TRBJ2-7, with 11 bases fitting TRBD1. This CDR3 is 14 amino acids long. V lost 6 bases, J lost 3 bases, and 4 bases stayed unmatched. Per the germline V gene, CDR1 is MNHNS and CDR2 is SASEGT. DNA for the CDR3: TGTGCCAGCAGGGCCGGGACAGGGGGCTACGAGCAGTACGTC. Protein product: CASRAGTGGYEQYV.

About this clonotype itself: Germline and junction disagree at one end, which may indicate a read error. The chain has TRBV13 and TRBJ2-1; 7 bases match TRBD1. This CDR3 region has 14 residues. Germline CDR1 and CDR2: PRHDT and FYEKMQ (reference sequence). The CDR3 DNA follows: TGTGCCAACAGCCCTGGGACAGTTTACAATGAGCAGTTCTTC. This sequence encodes CANSPGTVYNEQFF.